These 27 T cell receptor beta chains were sequenced from one sample in a study of blood T cell repertoires in COVID-19. Profiled with immunoSEQ multiplex PCR; TCRdb holds only in-frame clones, not every one. The data hold under 150,000 clones, with around four fifths observed a single time. The sample consisted of peripheral blood. The source is a woman aged 40 to 50 with active or convalescent COVID-19.

This chain joins TRBV27 and TRBJ1-1; no clear D gene. This CDR3 has 12 residues. In germline, CDR1 is MNHEY, CDR2 SMNVEV (reference sequence). V was pared by 3 bases and J by 8 bases, with 10 bases between. CDR3 nucleotides: TGTGCCAGCAGTTTTTCATCCGGGGAAGCTTTCTTT. The encoded protein is CASSFSSGEAFF.

A single count supports this clone. J is TRBJ1-5 and V is TRBV11-2; no reliable D call. The CDR3 has 14 amino acids. Per germline, CDR1 SGHAT and CDR2 FQNNGV. V shed 5 bases and J shed 4 bases, with 12 bases lying between them. The CDR3 region is CASSAGRGNQPQHF. The CDR3 nucleotides read TGTGCCAGCAGCGCCGGCCGGGGTAATCAGCCCCAGCATTTT.

This clone was observed a few times. V and J are TRBV18 and TRBJ1-6; a weak D match, TRBD1 (5 bases). Between the trimmed V and J ends, which lost 1 base and 13 bases, there was a span of 29 bases. The length of the CDR3 is 19 residues. CDR1 is KGHSH, CDR2 LQKENI, per germline. Written as DNA, the CDR3 is TGTGCCAGCTCACCACGGCCGATTGGAGGAGGGGACTCCCTTCTTCCCCTCCACTTT. Its translation is CASSPRPIGGGDSLLPLHF.

This chain links TRBV18 with TRBJ1-2; D is possibly TRBD1 (6 bases). The CDR3 length is 14 residues. The V gene's germline CDR1 is KGHSH and CDR2 LQKENI. V lost 6 bases and J lost 4, with 15 bases in between. The CDR3 DNA sequence: TGTGCCAGCTCTCCGGCGGGGGCCGCCTATGGCTACACCTTC. Translated: CASSPAGAAYGYTF.

The genes are TRBV27 and TRBJ2-3, with 7 bases matching TRBD1. This CDR3 has 17 amino acids. Losses at the gene ends were 5 bases for V and 3 bases for J; bases not matched to a gene: 14. From germline, CDR1 is MNHEY and CDR2 SMNVEV (reference sequence). The DNA of the CDR3 is TGTGCCAGCAGTGCGTCCACGACAGGGTGGAGGACAGATACGCAGTATTTT. Translated, it gives CASSASTTGWRTDTQYF.

The rearrangement uses TRBV10-2 and TRBJ2-3; TRBD2 aligns across 7 bases. This CDR3 has 15 amino acids. The germline CDR1 and CDR2 sequences are WSHSY and SAAADI. Trimming cost V 5 bases and J 1 base; bases outside gene matches: 6. Here the CDR3 DNA reads TGCGCCAGCAGTCTTTCGACTAGCCGCACAGATACGCAGTATTTT. Protein sequence: CASSLSTSRTDTQYF.

Only a few counts were recorded for this clone. The chain carries TRBV5-1 and TRBJ1-3; D is unclear. This CDR3 has 15 amino acids. Germline V CDR1 and CDR2: SGHRS, YFSETQ. V lost 4 bases, J lost 0 bases, and 11 bases lay in between. CDR3 protein: CASSPTGVSGNTIYF. As DNA, the CDR3 is TGCGCCAGCAGCCCAACCGGGGTCTCTGGAAACACCATATATTTT.

This rearrangement joins TRBV5-4 to TRBJ2-7; D may be TRBD2 (7 bases). There are 15 residues in the CDR3. V shed 4 bases and J shed 3 bases, with 17 bases lying between them. Per germline, CDR1 SGHNT and CDR2 YYREEE (reference sequence). This CDR3 is CASSLRGGGFYEQYF. The CDR3 nucleotides read TGTGCCAGCAGCCTTCGGGGCGGGGGCTTCTACGAGCAGTACTTC.

The V and J genes are TRBV28 and TRBJ2-7, with D perhaps matching TRBD1 (6 bases). This CDR3 spans 14 amino acids. Germline values: CDR1 MDHEN, CDR2 SYDVKM. V was cut by 5 bases and J by 0 bases, with 11 bases left in between. In DNA form, the CDR3 reads TGTGCCAGCAGTCTTAGGACAGTCTCCTACGAGCAGTACTTC. It codes for CASSLRTVSYEQYF.

The chain combines TRBV2 with TRBJ1-4; D possibly corresponds to TRBD1 (5 bases). The germline gives CDR1 SNHLY, CDR2 FYNNEI. The CDR3 consists of 14 residues. Deletions cut 6 bases from V and 7 bases from J, with 15 bases between. CDR3 DNA sequence: TGTGCCAGCAGCGATGGAAGGGGCCGTGAAAAACTGTTTTTT. This codes for CASSDGRGREKLFF.

V and J are TRBV6-4 and TRBJ1-6; D gene unclear. V was shortened by 6 bases and J by 6 bases, with 18 bases between the two germline ends. The CDR3 length is 16 residues. Per germline, CDR1 MRHNA and CDR2 SNTAGT. The CDR3, as DNA: TGTGCCAGCAGCCTCGAGGGAAGAACTCTTAATTCACCCCTCCACTTT. Encoded protein: CASSLEGRTLNSPLHF.

The V and J genes are TRBV29-1 and TRBJ1-2; the match to TRBD1 covers 7 bases. J gave up 0 bases and V 2 bases, and 3 bases lay outside the gene matches. The CDR3 has 14 residues. CDR1 and CDR2 from the germline V gene are SQVTM and ANQGSEA. The CDR3 loop is CSVEKDRANYGYTF. The CDR3 DNA sequence: TGCAGCGTTGAAAAAGACAGGGCTAACTATGGCTACACCTTC.

The rearrangement links TRBV5-1 to TRBJ2-1, with D tentatively TRBD1 (6 bases). The CDR3 has 15 residues. Trimming removed 2 bases from V and 6 bases from J, with 15 bases in between. Per the germline V gene, CDR1 is SGHRS and CDR2 is YFSETQ. The DNA of the CDR3 is TGCGCCAGCAGCTTTGAAAGACAGGTGTTCAATGAGCAGTTCTTC. Translated: CASSFERQVFNEQFF.

The J gene is TRBJ2-5, the V gene TRBV7-2, with D tentatively TRBD2 (6 bases). This CDR3 region has 15 residues. The germline V and J ends were trimmed by 5 bases and 5 bases, with 18 bases remaining between them. Germline CDR1 SGHTA, CDR2 FQGNSA. The CDR3 nucleotides read TGTGCCAGCAGCACCCAGACTAGAGCCATGGAGACCCAGTACTTC. It translates to CASSTQTRAMETQYF.

The rearrangement links TRBV28 to TRBJ1-1, with TRBD1 matching 7 bases. CDR1 and CDR2 from the germline V gene are MDHEN and SYDVKM. The V gene end was trimmed by 6 bases and the J gene end by 0 bases; junction bases not matched to a gene: 13. The CDR3 has 17 residues. The CDR3 spells CASSHSLTGYMNTEAFF. The CDR3 coding sequence is TGTGCCAGCAGCCATTCTTTGACAGGGTACATGAACACTGAAGCTTTCTTT.

The rearrangement uses TRBV9 and TRBJ1-3; D may be TRBD1 (6 bases). The CDR3 extends over 15 amino acids. Trimming removed 0 bases at V and 2 bases at J, with 9 bases between. Germline V CDR1 and CDR2: SGDLS, YYNGEE. The CDR3 here is CASSVGPGAGNTIYF. The CDR3 nucleotides read TGTGCCAGCAGCGTAGGCCCAGGGGCTGGAAACACCATATATTTT.

In regard to this clone: Additional DNA sequences in this sample encode the identical CDR3. V gene TRBV5-5 combines with J gene TRBJ1-5; 8 bases agree with TRBD1. From germline, CDR1 is SGHKS and CDR2 YYEKEE (reference sequence). J was trimmed by 4 bases and V by 6 bases; bases with no gene match: 9. The CDR3 sequence is 15 residues long. In nucleotides, the CDR3 is TGTGCCAGCACCCAATCCGGGACAGGAAATCAGCCCCAGCATTTT. This codes for CASTQSGTGNQPQHF. The variable domain in full, with the rest retrieved from reference TRBV5-5 and TRBJ1-5, is DAGVTQSPTHLIKTRGQQVTLRCSPISGHKSVSWYQQVLGQGPQFIFQYYEKEERGRGNFPDRFSARQFPNYSSELNVNALLLGDSALYLCASTQSGTGNQPQHFGDGTRLSIL.

The chain carries TRBV28 and TRBJ1-2; 7 nucleotides align to TRBD1. From germline, CDR1 is MDHEN and CDR2 SYDVKM. V lost 5 bases, J lost 5 bases, and 5 bases stayed unmatched. This CDR3 is built from 13 residues. This CDR3 reads CASSPRQGYGYTF. The DNA for the CDR3 is TGTGCCAGCAGTCCAAGACAGGGTTATGGCTACACCTTC.

This chain links TRBV7-2 with TRBJ2-4; tentatively, D is TRBD2 (6 bases). CDR1 is SGHTA and CDR2 is FQGNSA in the germline V gene. Trimming left V 5 bases short and J 7 bases short, with 18 bases between. The CDR3 is 15 amino acids. Here the CDR3 DNA reads TGTGCCAGCAGCCCTCCCCTGGCGGGGTTCAACATTCAGTACTTC. Translating it yields CASSPPLAGFNIQYF.

In regard to this clone: It may be a read error: a sequence one base away is much more abundant. The V call is TRBV7-2, the J call TRBJ1-5; D gene unclear. V was pared by 5 bases and J by 4 bases, with 9 bases between. The length of the CDR3 is 13 residues. Germline V CDR1 and CDR2: SGHTA, FQGNSA. DNA for the CDR3: TGTGCCAGCAGCCCCGAGGCAAATCAGCCCCAGCATTTT. This encodes CASSPEANQPQHF.

This clone was detected only once. V gene TRBV3-1 (or the pseudogene TRBV3-2) combines with J gene TRBJ1-2, with 7 bases fitting TRBD1. This CDR3 has 13 amino acids. CDR1 LGHDT and CDR2 YNNKEL come from the germline V gene (reference sequence). V shed 10 bases and J 7 bases; nucleotides not matched to a gene: 12. CDR3 sequence reads: CATGPGGTVGYTF. CDR3 in DNA: TGTGCCACCGGGCCCGGCGGGACAGTTGGCTACACCTTC.

The genes are TRBV19 and TRBJ1-1; D is possibly TRBD1 (5 bases). The germline V gene has CDR1 LNHDA and CDR2 SQIVND (reference sequence). There are 15 residues in the CDR3. Trimming removed 3 bases at V and 4 bases at J, with 15 bases between. CDR3 sequence: CASSMGLLGGTEAFF. The CDR3 nucleotides read TGTGCCAGTAGTATGGGGTTGTTGGGGGGCACTGAAGCTTTCTTT.

The chain recombines TRBV7-2 with TRBJ1-6, with D maybe TRBD1 (6 bases). CDR1 and CDR2 from the germline V gene are SGHTA and FQGNSA. CDR3 size: 17 residues. V lost 1 base and J lost 6, with 16 bases in between. In nucleotides, the CDR3 is TGTGCCAGCAGCTTAGATAACAGGGCCAGAAGTAATTCACCCCTCCACTTT. It specifies CASSLDNRARSNSPLHF.

This clone was counted at least ten times. In the same sample, other DNA sequences code for this CDR3. The genes are TRBV12-3 or TRBV12-4 and TRBJ1-2; 8 bases match TRBD1. V was clipped by 6 bases and J by 4 bases; unmatched bases: 4. This CDR3 has 13 amino acids. The CDR3: CASSPGQGYGYTF. The CDR3 coding sequence is TGTGCCAGCAGCCCCGGACAGGGCTATGGCTACACCTTC.

The chain is built from TRBV4-1 and TRBJ1-3; 9 positions agree with TRBD1. The CDR3 length is 15 residues. Trimming cost V 3 bases and J 2 bases; bases outside gene matches: 2. Germline CDR1 reads MGHRA; CDR2 reads YSYEKL. The DNA for the CDR3 is TGCGCCAGCAGCCACACAGGGGGCCCTGGAAACACCATATATTTT. This gives the protein CASSHTGGPGNTIYF.

This chain uses TRBV9 with TRBJ1-1; the D is unclear. This CDR3 spans 13 amino acids. V was cut by 3 bases and J by 3 bases, with 9 bases left in between. Germline-derived CDR1 and CDR2 are SGDLS and YYNGEE. CDR3: CASSAHPDTEAFF. The CDR3 nucleotides read TGTGCCAGCAGCGCTCACCCGGACACTGAAGCTTTCTTT.

The CDR3 protein is CASTNRGPQRELFF. CDR3 DNA: TGTGCCAGCACGAACAGGGGGCCCCAGCGGGAGCTGTTTTTT. V and J are TRBV7-6 and TRBJ2-2; 9 bases are a match to TRBD1. V shed 7 bases, J shed 9 bases, and the junction held 9 bases outside the gene matches. Germline loops: CDR1 SGHVS, CDR2 FNYEAQ. The CDR3 is made up of 14 amino acids.